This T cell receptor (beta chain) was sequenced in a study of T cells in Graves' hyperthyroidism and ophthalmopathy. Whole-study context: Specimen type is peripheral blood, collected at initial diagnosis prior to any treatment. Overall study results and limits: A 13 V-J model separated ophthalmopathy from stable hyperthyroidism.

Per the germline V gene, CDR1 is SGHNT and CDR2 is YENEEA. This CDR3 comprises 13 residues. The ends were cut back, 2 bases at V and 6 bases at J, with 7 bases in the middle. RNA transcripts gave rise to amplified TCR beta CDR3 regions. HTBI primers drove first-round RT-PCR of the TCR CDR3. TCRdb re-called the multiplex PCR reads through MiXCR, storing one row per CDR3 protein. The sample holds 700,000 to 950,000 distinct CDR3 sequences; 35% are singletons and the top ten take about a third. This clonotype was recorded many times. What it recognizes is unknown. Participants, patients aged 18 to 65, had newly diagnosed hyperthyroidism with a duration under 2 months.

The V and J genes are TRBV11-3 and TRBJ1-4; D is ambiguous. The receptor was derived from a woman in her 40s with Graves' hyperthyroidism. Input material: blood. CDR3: CASSLQTDEKLFF. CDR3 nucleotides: TGTGCCAGCAGCTTACAGACGGATGAAAAACTGTTTTTT. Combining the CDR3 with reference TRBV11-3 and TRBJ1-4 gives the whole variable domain EAGVVQSPRYKIIEKKQPVAFWCNPISGHNTLYWYLQNLGQGPELLIRYENEEAVDDSQLPKDRFSAERLKGVDSTLKIQPAELGDSAVYLCASSLQTDEKLFFGSGTQLSVL.